The 5 T cell receptor beta chains below come from one sample, sequenced in a study of OX40 agonist ivuxolimab in advanced cancers. Clones were sequenced by immunoSEQ multiplex PCR, and TCRdb holds only the in-frame ones, with some missing. The repertoire holds more than 50,000 clones, with around 87% as singletons. The sequences come from CD4+ or CD8+ T cells sorted from blood, collected in a trial of the OX40 agonist ivuxolimab. These receptors all come from an adult with an advanced solid tumor such as melanoma, head and neck, liver or kidney cancer.

V gene TRBV7-2 combines with J gene TRBJ1-5; D may be TRBD1 (6 bases). Germline CDR1 SGHTA, CDR2 FQGNSA. Deletions cut 8 bases from V and 1 base from J, with 9 bases between. This CDR3 spans 13 amino acids. CDR3 sequence reads: CASGTGSNQPQHF. The CDR3 DNA sequence: TGTGCCAGCGGAACAGGGAGCAATCAGCCCCAGCATTTT.

The chain has TRBV9 and TRBJ1-1; TRBD1 is a possible D gene (5 bases). Germline loops: CDR1 SGDLS, CDR2 YYNGEE. The length of the CDR3 is 14 residues. The V gene lost 0 bases and the J gene lost 11 bases, with 17 bases spanning the gap. CDR3 DNA: TGTGCCAGCAGCGTAGTCCCTTCGGGGGGGGAGGCTTTCTTT. Its protein is CASSVVPSGGEAFF. Variable domain in full (rest from reference TRBV9 and TRBJ1-1): DSGVTQTPKHLITATGQRVTLRCSPRSGDLSVYWYQQSLDQGLQFLIQYYNGEERAKGNILERFSAQQFPDLHSELNLSSLELGDSALYFCASSVVPSGGEAFFGQGTRLTVV.

The chain couples TRBV4-3 to TRBJ1-4; tentative D call: TRBD1 (5 bases). Trimming pared 4 bases from V and 5 bases from J, leaving 11 bases between. The germline gives CDR1 LGHNA, CDR2 YSLEER. The CDR3 loop spans 14 amino acids. Written as DNA, the CDR3 is TGCGCCAGCAGCCGAACAGGTTCAAATGAAAAACTGTTTTTT. Its translation: CASSRTGSNEKLFF.

V is TRBV6-6 and J is TRBJ2-3, with 7 positions matching TRBD2. Germline CDR1 and CDR2: MNHNY and SVGAGI (reference sequence). This CDR3 is 14 amino acids long. The J segment lost 0 bases and the V segment lost 7 bases, leaving 4 bases of the junction unmatched. The CDR3: CASMWRESTDTQYF. The CDR3 nucleotides read TGTGCCAGCATGTGGCGGGAGAGCACAGATACGCAGTATTTT.

CDR3 amino acids: CASSWGQLNSPLHF. The CDR3 DNA reads TGTGCCAGCAGTTGGGGTCAGTTGAATTCACCCCTCCACTTT. The chain combines TRBV27 with TRBJ1-6; D is ambiguous. CDR1 is MNHEY and CDR2 is SMNVEV in the germline V gene (reference sequence). V was clipped by 4 bases and J by 7 bases, with 11 bases between them. CDR3 length: 14 residues.